The entry that follows covers one T cell receptor beta chain sequence. Clones were read by immunoSEQ multiplex PCR, and TCRdb kept only the in-frame ones, dropping some. The table includes hundreds of thousands of clones, 75% to 90% detected once. The entry originates in a study of shared T cell receptors in the human thymus. Germline V gives CDR1 MNHNY, CDR2 SVGAGI (reference sequence). The V end lost 2 bases, the J end lost 8 bases, and 18 bases lay between the germline ends. The CDR3 contains 15 residues. Separately, the same data were catalogued under a study of human thymus T cells. That source reports: Corrective surgery for congenital heart defects was being performed on the healthy Finnish infants who were the donors. From resections taken during corrective heart surgery, the thymus tissue was obtained. Use of V and J genes seemed skewed within the thymic and blood repertoires. Unrelated individuals had highly overlapping thymic repertoires, as reported in related research.

The sequenced sample was thymocytes. The receptor was isolated from a girl less than two years old with a congenital heart defect. The chain has TRBV6-6 and TRBJ1-1; D is unclear. CDR3: CASSYPQFPTPEAFF. The CDR3 bases are TGTGCCAGCAGTTACCCGCAATTCCCGACACCCGAAGCTTTCTTT.